The source of this T cell receptor beta chain is a study of cytomegalovirus exposure and HLA in healthy donors (dated by TCRdb to 2016 to 2017). Notes on the research overall: According to a later analysis, the approximately 120 validation repertoires were produced on the same platform as the approximately 600 repertoires of the first cohort. High-throughput TCR immunosequencing, statistical association of individual TCRs with disease status, and machine learning were combined to predict cytomegalovirus infection status. In addition to the first cohort of 666 subjects, a separate validation cohort of over 90 different subjects was used. The study aimed to test whether signatures of past pathogen exposure could be identified by cataloging public T cell receptors. General study outcomes and caveats: Most TCR sequences were seen in very few donors, while some public TCRs were found in many individuals. In both the original and validation cohorts, the classifier was reported to diagnose cytomegalovirus status with high specificity and sensitivity. Three of the identified cytomegalovirus-associated TCR beta chains were confirmed in vitro to be specific for cytomegalovirus antigens. The authors suggested that the approach could potentially be extended to other disease states and immunological phenotypes. In the study, some 160 TCR beta chains were listed as associated with cytomegalovirus. Of the cluster scores, 85% to 95% were above 0 in a later analysis, which found that TCRs clustered in the first cohort also tended to co-occur in the 120 or so validation repertoires. A later analysis had no HLA typing for the validation cohort, so co-occurrence there was scored across all 110 or so repertoires.

CDR1 and CDR2, per the germline V gene, are MGHRA and YSYEKL. Taken from cysteine to phenylalanine, the CDR3 has 15 residues. Only the CDR3 DNA stays, 45 bases, in frame from base 1. After removal of 6 bases from V and 2 bases from J, the junction retains 2 bases not matched to a gene. In the case of this clone: The specificity of this receptor is unknown. Base qualities were left out, and no much larger clone turns up one base away.

The library was generated by the immunoSEQ multiplex PCR assay. As for how the authors treated the data: To diagnose cytomegalovirus status from the catalog of TCR beta chain sequences, a statistical classification framework was built. TCRdb stores this immuneACCESS table with in-frame sequences only. Part of the clones is absent; in the studies checked, under half of the shortfall reflects unresolved V genes, and no reason is known for the rest. V and J calls and clone size are as listed in that table; D and trimming were resolved from the DNA. This sample is represented by 90,000 to 110,000 clones; roughly nine tenths of them were singletons. The ten biggest clones cover under 4.5% of the sample. Separate from the roughly 700-subject first cohort, the validation cohort of about 120 subjects was the group to which the donors belonged.

Recombination connected TRBV4-1 to TRBJ2-1, with 12 bases in between that match TRBD2. Sequenced sample: PBMCs. This TCR derives from a woman under 30 in good health and CMV-seropositive. DNA sequence: TGCGCCAGCAGACGACTAGCGGGAGCCTACAATGAGCAGTTCTTC. This translates into CASRRLAGAYNEQFF.